This T cell receptor (beta chain) comes out of a study of blood T cells in healthy people across ages (dated by TCRdb to between 2015 and 2016). Regarding the research as a whole: Template switching captured roughly one uniquely barcoded TCR beta cDNA molecule per two T cells in model experiments. Donors were grouped into four age groups: young (average 16 years), middle-aged (roughly 37), aged (approximately 67) and long-lived (around 80). Two additional independent replicas of 1 million unique cDNA reads from the same blood draw were analyzed for two donors (one aged 18 to 30 and one aged 80 or older). To avoid experimental bias, donors of different ages were randomly spread across the sequencing lanes. The study measured age-related changes in TCR beta repertoire diversity using deep sequencing normalized with unique cDNA molecular identifiers.

The roughly 38 donors, aged 6 to 90 years, were systemically healthy Caucasian individuals from Russia. Each donor gave ten milliliters of peripheral blood, collected into EDTA-treated Vacutainer tubes. Ficoll-Paque density-gradient centrifugation was used to isolate PBMCs, with at least 6.5 million per sample. Total RNA was extracted from PBMCs with Trizol reagent, with at least 5.5 micrograms obtained per sample. Naive CD45RAhigh/CD27high T cell percentages were measured by flow cytometry on a PBMC aliquot from every donor. Study-level results and caveats: Observed TCR beta diversity per million T cells fell roughly linearly with age, and a significant reduction was already apparent by age around 36. Because the CMV infection status of the donors was unknown, age-related changes in expanded clonotypes may potentially have been confounded. The long-lived group showed more naive CD4+ T cells, fewer expanded clones and increased TCR diversity than the aged group, suggesting age selection. Bulk unsorted PBMC profiling prevented conclusive comparison of naive and antigen-experienced compartments. A strong correlation was found between observed TCR beta diversity and the percentage of naive T cells measured by flow cytometry. Total diversity estimates from one million sequenced T cells were considered lower bounds and underestimates.

Libraries were built with 5' RACE. The reads were generated on an Illumina HiSeq 2500. The second PCR ran for about 6 to 12 cycles and used a J-beta primer mix along with a sample-barcoded 5' primer. A template-switch 5' adaptor carrying 12 random nucleotides introduced a unique molecular identifier onto each TCR beta cDNA molecule. Each sample yielded at least 2.5 million CDR3-containing paired-end reads. First-strand cDNA was synthesized from all RNA with the Mint cDNA synthesis kit, primed by a TRBC-specific oligonucleotide. All cDNA was treated with uracil-DNA glycosylase and then went through a first 18-cycle PCR with the universal primers M1SS and BC2_uni_R. The authors processed their data as follows. For normalization, 1 million high-quality reads were randomly selected from each sample, with every read carrying a distinct molecular identifier. Reads sharing molecular identifiers were discarded rather than binned into consensus sequences. MiTCR, run with a Q25 quality threshold and the strictest error-elimination algorithm, handled CDR3 identification, clonotype clustering and error correction. A nonparametric unseen species model with Euler transformation was used to estimate lower-bound total TCR beta diversity. TCRdb applied fastp at Q25 and MiXCR to the public reads, then kept only in-frame beta chains. Records with the same CDR3 protein are collapsed into one entry carrying the most frequent genes and DNA. What appears here as the V and J calls and clone size reflects TCRdb's work, not the paper's. The sample profile shows 550,000 to 750,000 distinct CDR3 sequences; around 21% of them were found once. Of the sample, 3.5% to 4% falls within the top ten clones.

Deletion took 5 bases off V and 8 bases off J, with a span of 15 bases between the germline ends. The CDR1 and CDR2 encoded by the germline V gene are KGHDR and SFDVKD. Its CDR3 holds 14 amino acids, cysteine through phenylalanine. Only the CDR3 portion is preserved as DNA: 42 bases, with reading frame beginning at the first base. This clonotype was counted only a few times. Its cognate antigen has yet to be identified. The input lacks base qualities; no much larger clone sits a single base away. The chain employs TRBV24-1 and TRBJ2-1, with the D segment identity uncertain. The origin of this receptor is a man in his 70s in good health. Material for sequencing was blood. The CDR3 protein sequence reads: CATSAAKVSHEQFF. In nucleotide form, the sequence is TGTGCCACCAGTGCGGCAAAAGTTTCCCATGAGCAGTTCTTC.